This T cell receptor beta chain was recovered during a study of CD8+ T cells in alopecia areata. Overall study: At a dose of 5 to 10 mg twice daily, oral tofacitinib was given to treated patients.

Whole-study findings and limits: Clonality was higher in lesional than normal scalp, especially in alopecia totalis/universalis. While patients received tofacitinib, many expanded lesional clones remained present in scalp and blood. Whereas mice showed it more clearly, TCR sharing across patients was murkier, possibly because of HLA.

On this clone itself: What it recognizes is unknown.

The CDR3 has 13 amino acids. Between the trimmed V and J ends, which lost 2 bases and 0 bases, there was a span of 5 bases. The germline gives CDR1 MGHDK, CDR2 SYGVNS. Following RNA extraction, reverse transcription yielded cDNA that acted as the sequencing template. Libraries were prepared by immunoSEQ multiplex PCR; TCRdb keeps only in-frame clonotypes and omits some of them. This sample has 50,000 to 65,000 clones; 40% to 55% occur once, and the top ten carry roughly 21%. Treatment denoted: oral pan-JAK inhibitor, 5-10 mg twice daily. V is TRBV25-1 and J is TRBJ2-7; D unresolved. The receptor's source is a human donor with alopecia areata. The material was CD8+ T cells sorted from blood, obtained at approximately week 36, from a patient treated with tofacitinib. The CDR3 sequence: CASSETLSYEQYF. CDR3 DNA sequence: TGTGCCAGCAGTGAAACTCTCTCCTACGAGCAGTACTTC.